This TCR beta chain was found in a study of T cells in women clearing cervical HPV infection. Overall study context: Case blood was drawn a median about 150 days after lesion detection. Study-wide results and limits: T-cell numbers per sample were unknown and may explain richness differences. Timing of associations relative to infection is unclear; T-cell subsets were not isolated.

Assay: immunoSEQ multiplex PCR; the TCRdb copy retains only in-frame clones and omits some. This sample contains some 30,000 clones. The CDR3 is made up of 16 amino acids. Per the germline V gene, CDR1 is MNHEY and CDR2 is SVGEGT. Comment on this clone: What it binds is not known. The read falls 3 residues short of the CDR3 end, and the missing part is taken from the germline J gene.

The origin of this receptor is a woman aged 18-70 years with a cervical HPV16 infection that either progressed to CIN3+ or cleared (not recorded which). The chain is built from TRBV6-2 or TRBV6-3 and TRBJ1-2, with D unclear. Sequenced material: blood buffy coat. CDR3 DNA, as far as it was read: TGTGCCAGCAGTTATTGGACTAGCGTGATCTCCTACGAC. This sequence encodes CASSYWTSVISYD. The full CDR3 is CASSYWTSVISYDYTF.